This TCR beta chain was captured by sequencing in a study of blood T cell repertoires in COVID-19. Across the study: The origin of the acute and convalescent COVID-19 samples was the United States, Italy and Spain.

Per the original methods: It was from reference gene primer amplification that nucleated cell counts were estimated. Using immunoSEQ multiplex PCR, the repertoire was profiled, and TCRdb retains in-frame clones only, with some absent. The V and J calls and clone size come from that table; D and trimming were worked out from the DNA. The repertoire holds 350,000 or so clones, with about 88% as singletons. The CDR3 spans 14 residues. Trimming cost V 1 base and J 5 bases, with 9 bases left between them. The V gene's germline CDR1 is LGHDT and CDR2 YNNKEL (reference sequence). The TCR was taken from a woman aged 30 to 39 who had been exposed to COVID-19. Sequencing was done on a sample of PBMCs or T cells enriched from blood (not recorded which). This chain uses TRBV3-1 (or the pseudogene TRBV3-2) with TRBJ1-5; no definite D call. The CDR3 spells CASSQASSDQPQHF. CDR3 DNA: TGTGCCAGCAGCCAAGCGTCCTCCGATCAGCCCCAGCATTTT.